The T cell receptor (beta chain) under discussion was sequenced for a study of CD8 T cell repertoires and HIV-1 epitope variants. The wider study: Twenty-five autologous and known Gag and Nef epitope variant peptides each stimulated T cells separately. 1M T cells were kept uncultured as a baseline.

The data were produced by immunoSEQ multiplex PCR, yet TCRdb's version contains in-frame clones alone and is incomplete. The table includes about 2,000 clones, around 71% detected once. This clone was detected a few times. The target antigen is unknown. V shed 2 bases and J shed 2 bases, with 10 bases lying between them. Germline CDR1 and CDR2: MNHEY and SMNVEV (reference sequence). The CDR3 has 15 amino acids. The chain joins TRBV27 to TRBJ2-1; D gene uncertain. The sequence was collected from a male donor with HIV. Material for sequencing was cultured CD8+ T cells derived from PBMCs. CDR3 coding DNA: TGTGCCAGCAGTTTACTGGAGAACCCCTACAATGAGCAGTTCTTC. As protein: CASSLLENPYNEQFF.